Each of the 7 T cell receptor beta chains below was sequenced from the same sample in a study of blood T cell repertoires in COVID-19 (dated by TCRdb to 2018 to 2021). Libraries were prepared through the immunoSEQ multiplex PCR assay. TCRdb stores this immuneACCESS table with in-frame sequences only. Part of the clones is absent; in the studies checked, under half of the shortfall reflects unresolved V genes, and no reason is known for the rest. Recorded for this sample are 60,000 to 70,000 clones; almost 90% of them occurred a single time. 15% to 20% of the sample is held by the ten biggest clonotypes. The source material was peripheral blood. The source is a woman aged 80 or over with active COVID-19.

The rearrangement joins TRBV5-1 to TRBJ1-1, with unresolved D. The CDR3 spans 14 residues. V was clipped by 1 base and J by 3 bases, with 10 bases between them. Looked up from germline, CDR1 is SGHRS and CDR2 is YFSETQ. CDR3 amino acids: CASSLTGRDTEAFF. CDR3 nucleotide sequence: TGCGCCAGCAGCTTGACGGGGAGGGACACTGAAGCTTTCTTT.

The CDR3 spells CASSYYPMSSYNEQFF. Here the CDR3 DNA reads TGTGCCAGCAGTTACTATCCGATGAGCTCCTACAATGAGCAGTTCTTC. The chain has TRBV6-6 and TRBJ2-1; D is undetermined. Trimming took 1 base from V and 0 from J, leaving 10 bases between them. The CDR3 spans 16 residues. The germline V gene has CDR1 MNHNY and CDR2 SVGAGI (reference sequence).

The chain links TRBV28 to TRBJ1-3, with TRBD1 matching over 7 bases. Looked up from germline, CDR1 is MDHEN and CDR2 is SYDVKM. The V and J ends lost 1 base and 0 bases, in that order; junction bases with no gene match: 9. This CDR3 region has 18 residues. CDR3 region: CASSLLGTVSFSGNTIYF. DNA of the CDR3: TGTGCCAGCAGTTTATTGGGGACAGTATCTTTCTCTGGAAACACCATATATTTT.

The chain couples TRBV29-1 to TRBJ2-7; 9 nucleotides line up with TRBD2. V was pared by 0 bases and J by 4 bases, with 7 bases of the junction left unmatched. The CDR3 totals 15 residues. Germline V gives CDR1 SQVTM, CDR2 ANQGSEA. The CDR3 sequence: CSVEDSGLAGYEQYF. The CDR3 DNA reads as TGCAGCGTTGAAGACAGTGGGCTAGCGGGGTACGAGCAGTACTTC.

The chain recombines TRBV7-2 with TRBJ1-4, with 7 positions matching TRBD1. Germline V gives CDR1 SGHTA, CDR2 FQGNSA. The CDR3 loop spans 13 amino acids. V dropped 5 bases and J dropped 11; count of bases not matched to a gene: 8. The CDR3 region is CASSENRGLKLFF. DNA for the CDR3: TGTGCCAGCAGCGAAAACAGGGGCCTTAAACTGTTTTTT.

This sequence joins TRBV3-1 (or the pseudogene TRBV3-2) and TRBJ2-3, with TRBD2 matching over 10 bases. The germline gives CDR1 LGHDT, CDR2 YNNKEL (reference sequence). V lost 6 bases, J lost 0 bases, and 6 bases stayed unmatched. The CDR3 is made up of 16 amino acids. CDR3 nucleotides: TGTGCCAGCAGGTTGACTAGCGGGTCTAGCACAGATACGCAGTATTTT. Residues: CASRLTSGSSTDTQYF.

The chain combines TRBV7-3 with TRBJ2-5, with 15 bases that match TRBD2. With 1 base clipped from V and 4 bases from J, the junction kept 4 bases outside the gene matches. The germline V gene has CDR1 SGHTA and CDR2 FQGTGA. CDR3 size: 17 residues. DNA for the CDR3: TGTGCCAGCAGCTTAAATGGACTAGCGGGGGGGCCAGAGACCCAGTACTTC. Translated: CASSLNGLAGGPETQYF.